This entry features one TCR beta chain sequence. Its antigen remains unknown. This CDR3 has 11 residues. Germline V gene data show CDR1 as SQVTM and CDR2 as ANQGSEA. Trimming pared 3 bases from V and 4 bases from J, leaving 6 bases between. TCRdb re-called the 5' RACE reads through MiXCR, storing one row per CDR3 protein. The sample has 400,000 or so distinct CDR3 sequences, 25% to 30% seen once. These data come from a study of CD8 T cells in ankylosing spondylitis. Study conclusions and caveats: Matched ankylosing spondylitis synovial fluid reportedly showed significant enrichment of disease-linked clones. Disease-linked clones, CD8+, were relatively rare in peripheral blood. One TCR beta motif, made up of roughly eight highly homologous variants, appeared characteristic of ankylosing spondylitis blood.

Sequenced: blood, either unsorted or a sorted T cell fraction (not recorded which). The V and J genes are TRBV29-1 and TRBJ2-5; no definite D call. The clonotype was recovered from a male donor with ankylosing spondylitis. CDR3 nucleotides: TGCAGCGTTGAGGTCATAGAGACCCAGTACTTC. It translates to CSVEVIETQYF.